Presented here are 28 T cell receptor beta chains from one specimen sequenced in a study of Graves' ophthalmopathy and Graves' hyperthyroidism. Amplification of TCR beta CDR3 regions used RNA transcripts. First-round RT-PCR employed HTBI primers, with a second-round multiplex PCR after it. Each CDR3 protein gets one entry after TCRdb re-called the multiplex PCR reads with MiXCR. In the table there are hundreds of thousands of distinct CDR3 sequences, 40% of which are singletons. The sequencing sample was made of peripheral blood. All receptors derive from an adult man with Graves' ophthalmopathy.

The chain has TRBV7-6 and TRBJ2-5, with D tentatively TRBD1 or TRBD2 (5 bases each). CDR1 is SGHVS and CDR2 is FNYEAQ in the germline V gene. This CDR3 has 14 residues. The V end lost 6 bases, the J end lost 5 bases, and 16 bases lay between the germline ends. This chain's CDR3 is CASSRGSPGETQYF. CDR3 bases: TGTGCCAGCAGTAGGGGATCTCCGGGGGAGACCCAGTACTTC.

The gene calls are TRBV7-9 and TRBJ1-1, with 8 bases that match TRBD1. Germline CDR1 is SEHNR and CDR2 is FQNEAQ (reference sequence). The trim removed 2 bases at V and 1 base at J, leaving 6 bases unmatched. The CDR3 consists of 16 residues. The CDR3 region is CASSLSSGTGNTEAFF. The CDR3 DNA reads TGTGCCAGCAGCTTATCCTCCGGGACAGGGAACACTGAAGCTTTCTTT.

This clonotype was detected ten times or more. The gene calls are TRBV19 and TRBJ2-7; D is unresolved. The V end lost 3 bases, the J end lost 2 bases, and 8 bases lay between the germline ends. The CDR3 totals 13 residues. Germline V lookup: CDR1 LNHDA, CDR2 SQIVND (reference sequence). Here the CDR3 reads CASSIGWTYEQYF. CDR3 nucleotide sequence: TGTGCCAGTAGTATCGGGTGGACCTACGAGCAGTACTTC. Variable domain in full (rest from reference TRBV19 and TRBJ2-7): DGGITQSPKYLFRKEGQNVTLSCEQNLNHDAMYWYRQDPGQGLRLIYYSQIVNDFQKGDIAEGYSVSREKKESFPLTVTSAQKNPTAFYLCASSIGWTYEQYFGPGTRLTVT.

This chain uses TRBV2 with TRBJ2-3, with 13 bases that match TRBD2. V trimming: 7 bases; J trimming: 8 bases; junction bases outside the gene matches: 12. This CDR3 comprises 16 residues. Germline V CDR1 and CDR2: SNHLY, FYNNEI. CDR3: CASIPGLAGTRATQYF. CDR3 bases: TGTGCCAGCATTCCGGGACTAGCGGGAACCCGAGCTACGCAGTATTTT.

This clonotype occurred many times. The chain uses TRBV29-1 and TRBJ2-7; tentatively, D is TRBD1 (5 bases). The CDR3 covers 14 residues. The germline V gene encodes CDR1 SQVTM and CDR2 ANQGSEA. V was cut by 8 bases and J by 2 bases, with 19 bases left in between. In nucleotides, the CDR3 is TGCAGCTATGCCCAAGGCAGGGCCCCCTACGAGCAGTACTTC. Translation gives CSYAQGRAPYEQYF.

As regards this clonotype: One junction end does not reproduce the germline sequence, and a read error may be involved. The V gene is TRBV20-1, the J gene TRBJ1-2; D remains unclear. The CDR3 consists of 14 residues. CDR1 is DFQATT and CDR2 is SNEGSKA in the germline V gene (reference sequence). The DNA for the CDR3 is TGCAGTGCTCCAGCAGGACGGACTAACTGTGGCTACACCTTC. Amino acids: CSAPAGRTNCGYTF.

V usage is TRBV2 and J usage is TRBJ2-7, with TRBD2 matching 12 bases. In germline, CDR1 is SNHLY, CDR2 FYNNEI. The CDR3 length is 15 residues. The trim removed 6 bases at V and 0 bases at J, leaving 3 bases unmatched. CDR3 nucleotide sequence: TGTGCCAGCAGGACTAGCGGGGGCCGCTCCTACGAGCAGTACTTC. Its translation: CASRTSGGRSYEQYF.

In the case of this clonotype: A read error is possible here, since a much larger clone lies one base away. This chain connects TRBV15 to TRBJ2-7; D unresolved. CDR3 length equals 13 residues. Germline CDR1 is LNHNV and CDR2 is YYDKDF (reference sequence). The CDR3 coding sequence is TGTGCCACCAGCGGAGAAGTCAGCTACGAGCAGTACTTC. Amino acids: CATSGEVSYEQYF.

This chain uses TRBV10-3 with TRBJ1-5; no clear D. This CDR3 contains 13 residues. The germline gives CDR1 ENHRY, CDR2 SYGVKD. V lost 10 bases to trimming and J lost 0 bases, with 10 bases between them. The CDR3 loop is CASTGYSNQPQHF. Written as DNA, the CDR3 is TGTGCCAGCACTGGGTATAGCAATCAGCCCCAGCATTTT.

V and J are TRBV7-9 and TRBJ2-5; 12 nucleotides align to TRBD2. The CDR3 has 15 amino acids. The V gene end was trimmed by 5 bases and the J gene end by 4 bases; junction bases not matched to a gene: 5. Germline V lookup: CDR1 SEHNR, CDR2 FQNEAQ (reference sequence). The CDR3: CASSPQGLAGETQYF. CDR3 nucleotide sequence: TGTGCCAGCAGCCCCCAGGGACTAGCGGGAGAGACCCAGTACTTC.

The chain recombines TRBV7-9 with TRBJ1-2, with D perhaps TRBD1 (6 bases). This CDR3 contains 15 residues. Germline CDR1 reads SEHNR; CDR2 reads FQNEAQ (reference sequence). V lost 1 base and J lost 0, with 9 bases in between. The CDR3 here is CASSLDRATNYGYTF. The CDR3 nucleotides are TGTGCCAGCAGCTTAGACAGGGCCACTAACTATGGCTACACCTTC.

As DNA, the CDR3 is TGTGCCAGCAGCTTATCTGGGTTGGGAGGCTACACCTTC. Translating it yields CASSLSGLGGYTF. V is TRBV7-9 and J is TRBJ1-2; D is unresolved. Germline CDR1 SEHNR, CDR2 FQNEAQ (reference sequence). Trimming took 2 bases from V and 8 from J, leaving 12 bases between them. This CDR3 comprises 13 residues.

This clonotype was seen a handful of times. This rearrangement joins TRBV7-2 to TRBJ1-3; 7 nucleotides line up with TRBD1. Germline V gene sequence: CDR1 SGHTA, CDR2 FQGNSA. The CDR3 has 17 amino acids. V was pared by 3 bases and J by 0 bases, with 8 bases of the junction left unmatched. The CDR3 nucleotides are TGTGCCAGCAGCTTGACGCGACAGGGTTACTCTGGAAACACCATATATTTT. It is translated as CASSLTRQGYSGNTIYF.

This clonotype appeared a few times. The rearrangement links TRBV2 to TRBJ2-7, with 10 bases that match TRBD2. CDR1 is SNHLY, CDR2 FYNNEI, per germline. The CDR3 covers 16 residues. V lost 8 bases, J lost 2 bases, and 12 bases stayed unmatched. The CDR3: CASLRSGGLQTYEQYF. CDR3 DNA sequence: TGTGCCAGCCTTCGTAGCGGGGGGCTACAAACCTACGAGCAGTACTTC.

This clonotype was seen many times. V gene TRBV20-1 combines with J gene TRBJ2-5, with 11 nucleotides matching TRBD2. V dropped 3 bases and J dropped 7; count of bases not matched to a gene: 7. Germline assignment: CDR1 DFQATT and CDR2 SNEGSKA (reference sequence). The CDR3 covers 14 residues. The CDR3 nucleotides are TGCAGTGCTAGGACTAGCGGGGCCGTCGGGACCCAGTACTTC. Its translation: CSARTSGAVGTQYF.

Many counts were recorded for this clonotype. V and J are TRBV2 and TRBJ2-5; D is possibly TRBD1 (6 bases). Between the trimmed V and J ends, which lost 1 base and 7 bases, there was a span of 22 bases. Germline V CDR1 and CDR2: SNHLY, FYNNEI. The CDR3 is 17 residues long. As DNA, the CDR3 is TGTGCCAGCAGTGAAGACGGCAGGGGTCGAATTTTTGTGACCCAGTACTTC. Translated: CASSEDGRGRIFVTQYF.

The rearrangement joins TRBV20-1 to TRBJ1-5, with a tentative D call TRBD1 (5 bases). The CDR3 loop spans 14 amino acids. V lost 5 bases and J 4 bases, leaving 15 bases between the germline ends. In germline, CDR1 is DFQATT, CDR2 SNEGSKA (reference sequence). The DNA for the CDR3 is TGCAGTGCTTCCTTGGGGGGGGGGAATCAGCCCCAGCATTTT. Protein sequence: CSASLGGGNQPQHF.

This clonotype was counted ten times or more. The CDR3 nucleotides are TGTGCCAGCAGTGAGACTAGCGGAACCTACGAGCAGTACTTC. Translating gives CASSETSGTYEQYF. This chain joins TRBV2 and TRBJ2-7, with 9 bases lining up with TRBD2. This CDR3 spans 14 amino acids. J gave up 2 bases and V 3 bases, and 2 bases lay outside the gene matches. Looked up from germline, CDR1 is SNHLY and CDR2 is FYNNEI.

The chain carries TRBV6-1 and TRBJ2-5, with no clear D. With 7 bases removed from V and 5 bases from J, the gap between germline ends came to 14 bases. CDR1 is MNHNS, CDR2 SASEGT, per germline. CDR3 length: 13 amino acids. CDR3 sequence (DNA): TGTGCCAGCAAGTTGATACCGGCGGAGACCCAGTACTTC. It specifies CASKLIPAETQYF.

Concerning this clonotype: A read error may explain this, as a much larger clone is one base away. The CDR3 carries no conserved terminal phenylalanine or tryptophan, so it likely arises from a read error. The V call is TRBV20-1, the J call TRBJ2-7; no clear D. The CDR3 is made up of 11 amino acids. The germline gives CDR1 DFQATT, CDR2 SNEGSKA (reference sequence). V dropped 0 bases and J dropped 9 bases, with 9 bases sitting between them. In nucleotides, the CDR3 is TGCAGTGCTAGAGATGGGCAGTGGCAGTACCTC. Protein: CSARDGQWQYL.

A word on this clonotype: Here the CDR3 omits its conserved ending phenylalanine or tryptophan, so a read error is the likely source. The chain carries TRBV6-5 and TRBJ1-2; 8 nucleotides align to TRBD1. Germline lookup yields CDR1 MNHEY and CDR2 SVGAGI. V lost 7 bases and J lost 4; bases outside the gene matches: 8. CDR3 size: 14 residues. The CDR3 DNA follows: TGTGCCAGCATTCCTACAGGGGGGAGCTATGGCTACACCTGC. Its protein product is CASIPTGGSYGYTC.

With respect to this clonotype: This may be a read error: a much more frequent sequence differs by one nucleotide. Because the CDR3 is missing its conserved closing phenylalanine or tryptophan, this is likely a read error. The V call is TRBV11-1, the J call TRBJ2-7; D is unresolved. This CDR3 spans 15 amino acids. V lost 5 bases and J 0 bases, leaving 14 bases between the germline ends. Germline loops: CDR1 SGHAT, CDR2 FQDESV (reference sequence). This chain's CDR3 is CASSLEMGYSYEQYL. CDR3 nucleotide sequence: TGTGCCAGCAGCCTAGAGATGGGTTACTCCTACGAGCAGTACCTC.

This clonotype was detected many times. The junction differs from germline at one of its ends, possibly a read error. This sequence joins TRBV10-2 and TRBJ1-6; unclear D gene. The CDR3 extends over 12 amino acids. The germline gives CDR1 WSHSY, CDR2 SAAADI. CDR3 sequence: CASSYEDSPLHF. CDR3 DNA sequence: TGTGCCAGCAGTTACGAGGATTCACCCCTCCACTTT.

The chain uses TRBV9 and TRBJ2-5, with unresolved D. The CDR3 is made up of 14 amino acids. Deletions cut 4 bases from V and 3 bases from J, with 13 bases between. Germline values: CDR1 SGDLS, CDR2 YYNGEE. CDR3 sequence reads: CASSQFVNKETQYF. The CDR3 bases are TGTGCCAGCAGCCAATTCGTGAATAAAGAGACCCAGTACTTC.

The chain carries TRBV6-1 and TRBJ1-5, with 7 bases matching TRBD1. This CDR3 region has 14 residues. J gave up 4 bases and V 11 bases, and 11 bases lay outside the gene matches. The germline CDR1 and CDR2 sequences are MNHNS and SASEGT. Here the CDR3 reads CACISGTANQPQHF. The CDR3 DNA sequence: TGTGCCTGCATTTCAGGGACAGCTAATCAGCCCCAGCATTTT.

This clonotype was counted many times. This chain joins TRBV29-1 and TRBJ1-4, with D perhaps matching TRBD1 (5 bases). This CDR3 has 15 amino acids. Per germline, CDR1 SQVTM and CDR2 ANQGSEA. Trimming shortened V by 5 bases and J by 3 bases, and 16 bases separated the two germline ends. As DNA, the CDR3 is TGCAGCGTTTCCACAGCTGGGGGGGCTAATGAAAAACTGTTTTTT. Its translation: CSVSTAGGANEKLFF.

The chain links TRBV5-6 to TRBJ1-5; no reliable D call. The CDR3 loop spans 13 amino acids. V dropped 2 bases and J dropped 7 bases, with 10 bases sitting between them. Germline lookup yields CDR1 SGHDT and CDR2 YYEEEE. The DNA of the CDR3 is TGTGCCAGCAGCTTAGGGATTGGGCAGCCCCAGCATTTT. Translating gives CASSLGIGQPQHF.

On this clonotype itself: A much larger clone lies a single base off, so this may be a read error. V gene TRBV15 combines with J gene TRBJ1-6; D might be TRBD1 (5 bases). There are 15 residues in the CDR3. Deletions cut 3 bases from V and 11 bases from J, with 17 bases between. Germline lookup yields CDR1 LNHNV and CDR2 YYDKDF (reference sequence). DNA of the CDR3: TGTGCCACCAGCAGGAGGGGCCTAGACGGTCCACCCCTCCACTTT. This codes for CATSRRGLDGPPLHF. Based on the CDR3 plus reference TRBV15 and TRBJ1-6, the full variable domain is DAMVIQNPRYQVTQFGKPVTLSCSQTLNHNVMYWYQQKSSQAPKLLFHYYDKDFNNEADTPDNFQSRRPNTSFCFLDIRSPGLGDTAMYLCATSRRGLDGPPLHFGNGTRLTVT.